The source of this T cell receptor beta chain is a study of blood T cell repertoires in COVID-19. Across the whole study: PBMCs, B-cell-depleted T cells, or T cells provided the cDNA or gDNA that made up the material.

In the original analysis: Amplifying reference gene primers gave estimates of nucleated cell counts. The data were produced by immunoSEQ multiplex PCR, yet TCRdb's version contains in-frame clones alone and is incomplete. That table gives V, J and clone size, and the DNA gave D and trimming. The data contain fewer than 150,000 clones, roughly nine tenths of them singletons. Germline V gene data show CDR1 as SGDLS and CDR2 as YYNGEE. Between the trimmed V and J ends, which lost 7 bases and 1 base, there was a span of 10 bases. The CDR3 consists of 13 residues. This receptor was identified in a man between 65 and 79 years old who had recovered from COVID-19. Material: peripheral blood. V gene TRBV9 combines with J gene TRBJ2-3, with a weak D call TRBD2 (5 bases). Here the CDR3 DNA reads TGTGCCAGCGGCCCAGCGGGCACAGATACGCAGTATTTT. Amino acids: CASGPAGTDTQYF.